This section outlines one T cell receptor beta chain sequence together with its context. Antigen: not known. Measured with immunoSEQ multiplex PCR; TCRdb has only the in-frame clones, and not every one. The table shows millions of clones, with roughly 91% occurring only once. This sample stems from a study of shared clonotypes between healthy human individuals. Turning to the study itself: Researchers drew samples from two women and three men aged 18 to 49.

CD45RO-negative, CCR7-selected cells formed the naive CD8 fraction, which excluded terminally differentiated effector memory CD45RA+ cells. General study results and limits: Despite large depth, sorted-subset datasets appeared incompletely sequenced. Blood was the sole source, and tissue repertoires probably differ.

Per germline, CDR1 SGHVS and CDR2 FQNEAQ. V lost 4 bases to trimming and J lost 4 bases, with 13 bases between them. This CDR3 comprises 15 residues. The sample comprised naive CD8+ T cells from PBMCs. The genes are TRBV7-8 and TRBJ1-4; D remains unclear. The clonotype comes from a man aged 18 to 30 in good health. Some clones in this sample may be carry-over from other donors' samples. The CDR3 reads CASSSLLQRNEKLFF. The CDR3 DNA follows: TGTGCCAGCAGCTCCTTACTCCAACGTAATGAAAAACTGTTTTTT.